This TCR beta chain was retrieved from a study of T cells in Graves' hyperthyroidism and ophthalmopathy. Turning to the study itself: Peripheral blood was drawn at first diagnosis, prior to all treatment.

Germline CDR1 reads LGHNA; CDR2 reads YNFKEQ. V lost 1 base and J lost 1; bases outside the gene matches: 3. The CDR3 extends over 15 amino acids. Each diagnosis was grounded in clinical symptoms, serum thyroxine and TRAb, thyroid ultrasound, and orbital computed tomography. The PBMCs were sourced from fresh peripheral blood (around 9.9 ml). This clonotype was seen a few times. RNA transcripts served as the template for amplifying TCR beta CDR3 regions. The HTBI primer set served for first-round RT-PCR of the TCR CDR3. TCRdb re-called the multiplex PCR reads with MiXCR, one entry per CDR3 protein. The table includes about 520,000 distinct CDR3 sequences, approximately 25% detected once.

The rearrangement uses TRBV4-2 and TRBJ2-7, with 8 bases identical to TRBD1. This sequence was found in a woman aged 25 to 39 with Graves' ophthalmopathy. The sequenced sample consisted of blood. This CDR3 is CASSQGRDRSYEQYF. Here the CDR3 DNA reads TGTGCCAGCAGCCAAGGACGGGACAGGTCCTACGAGCAGTACTTC.